Presented here are 22 T cell receptor beta chains from one specimen sequenced in a study of blood T cell repertoires in COVID-19. Some clones are missing from TCRdb's copy, which holds only in-frame ones; the method was immunoSEQ multiplex PCR. Counted here are roughly 200,000 clones, roughly 90% occurring once; the ten biggest clones make up around 6.6%. Sequences were obtained from peripheral blood. The receptor source for this set is a man aged 35 to 55 with acute or convalescent COVID-19.

The CDR3 spells CASSISDTSGNTIYF. CDR3 in DNA: TGTGCCAGTAGTATCTCAGACACCTCTGGAAACACCATATATTTT. This chain uses TRBV19 with TRBJ1-3; D remains unclear. This CDR3 contains 15 residues. Trimming took 3 bases from V and 0 from J, leaving 9 bases between them. Germline assignment: CDR1 LNHDA and CDR2 SQIVND (reference sequence).

This clone has only a few counts. V gene TRBV11-2 combines with J gene TRBJ2-3, with 13 bases that match TRBD2. The ends lost 0 bases at V and 4 bases at J; junction bases unmatched: 4. The CDR3 covers 17 residues. Germline V gene sequence: CDR1 SGHAT, CDR2 FQNNGV. The CDR3 sequence is CASSLDRGTSGADTQYF. As DNA, the CDR3 is TGTGCCAGCAGCTTAGATAGGGGGACTAGCGGGGCAGATACGCAGTATTTT.

In its sample, this clone was seen once. The genes are TRBV7-2 and TRBJ2-1; D is possibly TRBD2 (7 bases). Trimming left V 3 bases short and J 5 bases short, with 17 bases between. This CDR3 contains 16 residues. Germline CDR1 SGHTA, CDR2 FQGNSA. The CDR3 region has the DNA TGTGCCAGCAGCTTCCCCCCGGGGGGCGTGGACAATGAGCAGTTCTTC. Translated: CASSFPPGGVDNEQFF.

The chain recombines TRBV7-3 with TRBJ1-6; D is unclear. The CDR3 contains 15 residues. Per germline, CDR1 SGHTA and CDR2 FQGTGA. Between the trimmed V and J ends, which lost 2 bases and 3 bases, there was a span of 8 bases. The CDR3 here is CASSLQNSYNSPLHF. The CDR3 DNA reads as TGTGCCAGCAGCTTACAAAACAGCTATAATTCACCCCTCCACTTT. Supplemented by reference TRBV7-3 and TRBJ1-6, the full variable domain reads GAGVSQTPSNKVTEKGKYVELRCDPISGHTALYWYRQSLGQGPEFLIYFQGTGAADDSGLPNDRFFAVRPEGSVSTLKIQRTERGDSAVYLCASSLQNSYNSPLHFGNGTRLTVT.

V usage is TRBV5-1 and J usage is TRBJ1-2; D might be TRBD1 (5 bases). CDR3 size: 16 residues. V lost 0 bases, J lost 7 bases, and 19 bases lay in between. Per germline, CDR1 SGHRS and CDR2 YFSETQ. The CDR3 reads CASSLARQGGPGGYTF. Here the CDR3 DNA reads TGCGCCAGCAGCTTGGCTCGCCAGGGTGGCCCCGGTGGCTACACCTTC.

V usage is TRBV5-6 and J usage is TRBJ2-5, with TRBD2 identical over 8 bases. Looked up from germline, CDR1 is SGHDT and CDR2 is YYEEEE. V shed 3 bases, J shed 2 bases, and the junction held 0 bases outside the gene matches. CDR3 length: 13 residues. The CDR3 DNA sequence: TGTGCCAGCAGCTCGGGGGGGCAAGAGACCCAGTACTTC. Its translation is CASSSGGQETQYF.

V gene TRBV30 combines with J gene TRBJ2-1, with TRBD1 identical over 9 bases. The CDR3 runs to 15 residues. With 2 bases clipped from V and 6 bases from J, the junction kept 8 bases outside the gene matches. CDR1 and CDR2 from the germline V gene are GTSNPN and SVGIG (reference sequence). The CDR3 DNA is TGTGCCTGGAGTAACGCCGGGACAGGGATCAATGAGCAGTTCTTC. Encoded protein: CAWSNAGTGINEQFF.

The chain joins TRBV12-5 to TRBJ2-7; D possibly corresponds to TRBD2 (5 bases). The CDR3 is 16 amino acids. V lost 0 bases and J lost 0, with 12 bases in between. Germline CDR1 is LGHNT and CDR2 is FRNRAP. CDR3 DNA: TGTGCTAGTGGTTTGGTAGAGGCGGGCTACTCCTACGAGCAGTACTTC. Translated, it gives CASGLVEAGYSYEQYF.

The chain has TRBV2 and TRBJ1-5, with D uncertain. The CDR3 totals 14 residues. Germline V lookup: CDR1 SNHLY, CDR2 FYNNEI. V was pared by 4 bases and J by 2 bases, with 9 bases between. The CDR3 DNA reads TGTGCCAGCAGTGTCGACCAGGGCAATCAGCCCCAGCATTTT. Its translation is CASSVDQGNQPQHF.

The chain is built from TRBV3-1 (or the pseudogene TRBV3-2) and TRBJ2-5; 8 bases match TRBD1. The CDR3 is made up of 18 amino acids. CDR1 LGHDT and CDR2 YNNKEL come from the germline V gene (reference sequence). V was pared by 0 bases and J by 5 bases, with 14 bases of the junction left unmatched. This CDR3 is CASSQDPQEDRALETQYF. The CDR3 nucleotides are TGTGCCAGCAGCCAAGATCCCCAGGAGGACAGGGCGCTGGAGACCCAGTACTTC.

The V call is TRBV5-1, the J call TRBJ1-3; tentative D call: TRBD1 (6 bases). The CDR3 spans 14 residues. CDR1 is SGHRS, CDR2 YFSETQ, per germline. V was trimmed by 0 bases and J by 2 bases, leaving 6 bases between them. The CDR3 protein is CASSLGTAGNTIYF. CDR3 in DNA: TGCGCCAGCAGCTTGGGGACAGCTGGAAACACCATATATTTT.

The rearrangement uses TRBV6-4 and TRBJ2-2; 7 nucleotides agree with TRBD2. The germline CDR1 and CDR2 sequences are MRHNA and SNTAGT. Losses at the gene ends were 2 bases for V and 6 bases for J; bases not matched to a gene: 12. The CDR3 is made up of 17 amino acids. CDR3 region: CASSDPPGGGLSGELFF. DNA of the CDR3: TGTGCCAGCAGTGACCCACCGGGGGGAGGACTTTCCGGGGAGCTGTTTTTT.

The rearrangement uses TRBV3-1 (or the pseudogene TRBV3-2) and TRBJ1-2; D gene uncertain. The CDR3 is made up of 14 amino acids. Germline lookup yields CDR1 LGHDT and CDR2 YNNKEL (reference sequence). V shed 0 bases and J shed 8 bases, with 13 bases lying between them. CDR3 sequence reads: CASSQDRGSVGYTF. DNA for the CDR3: TGTGCCAGCAGCCAAGATCGAGGGAGCGTGGGCTACACCTTC.

In this sample, this clone turned up once. The chain joins TRBV27 to TRBJ2-2; a weak D match, TRBD2 (7 bases). Trimming cost V 4 bases and J 4 bases, with 19 bases left between them. The CDR3 runs to 17 residues. Germline V gives CDR1 MNHEY, CDR2 SMNVEV (reference sequence). The CDR3 loop reads CASSSLGGGARTGELFF. The DNA of the CDR3 is TGTGCCAGCAGTTCCCTTGGTGGGGGGGCTCGCACCGGGGAGCTGTTTTTT.

V is TRBV19 and J is TRBJ2-1; D uncertain. CDR1 and CDR2 from the germline V gene are LNHDA and SQIVND (reference sequence). The ends were cut back, 9 bases at V and 6 bases at J, with 24 bases in the middle. There are 16 residues in the CDR3. In DNA form, the CDR3 reads TGTGCCAGCCGGATCGATGCGGCCCGAGAAGTCAATGAGCAGTTCTTC. Its translation is CASRIDAAREVNEQFF.

The genes are TRBV5-1 and TRBJ1-1; a possible D gene is TRBD1 (5 bases). CDR3 size: 14 residues. The V gene's germline CDR1 is SGHRS and CDR2 YFSETQ. The V end was cut by 1 base, the J end by 0 bases, with 7 bases between. CDR3 loop: CASSLPRVNTEAFF. Written as DNA, the CDR3 is TGCGCCAGCAGCTTGCCCAGGGTGAACACTGAAGCTTTCTTT.

This chain uses TRBV5-1 with TRBJ2-2, with 7 nucleotides matching TRBD1. The V gene's germline CDR1 is SGHRS and CDR2 YFSETQ. There are 19 residues in the CDR3. J gave up 0 bases and V 3 bases, and 14 bases lay outside the gene matches. CDR3 residues: CASSSGTVRPRTNTGELFF. CDR3 coding DNA: TGCGCCAGCAGCTCCGGGACAGTACGCCCCCGCACGAACACCGGGGAGCTGTTTTTT.

V and J are TRBV24-1 and TRBJ2-2; 9 bases align to TRBD1. The J segment lost 7 bases and the V segment lost 4 bases, leaving 9 bases of the junction unmatched. The CDR3 contains 16 residues. Germline-derived CDR1 and CDR2 are KGHDR and SFDVKD. The CDR3 nucleotides read TGTGCCACCAGTGAACCCGGACAGGGGCCACTCGGGGAGCTGTTTTTT. Translated: CATSEPGQGPLGELFF.

The chain combines TRBV7-2 with TRBJ2-5; 9 bases agree with TRBD2. The length of the CDR3 is 17 residues. Germline loops: CDR1 SGHTA, CDR2 FQGNSA. J gave up 3 bases and V 0 bases, and 8 bases lay outside the gene matches. The CDR3 DNA reads TGTGCCAGCAGCTTAGCAGGAGGCGGGGGGGCAAAAGAGACCCAGTACTTC. As protein: CASSLAGGGGAKETQYF.

The J gene is TRBJ2-7, the V gene TRBV5-5; 8 bases align to TRBD1. Trimming cost V 1 base and J 2 bases; bases outside gene matches: 2. From germline, CDR1 is SGHKS and CDR2 YYEKEE (reference sequence). This CDR3 region has 14 residues. The CDR3 reads CASSLRTGPYEQYF. The DNA for the CDR3 is TGTGCCAGCAGCTTGCGGACAGGGCCCTACGAGCAGTACTTC.

The chain combines TRBV29-1 with TRBJ1-5, with a possible D match to TRBD1 (5 bases). The germline CDR1 and CDR2 sequences are SQVTM and ANQGSEA. V was shortened by 3 bases and J by 3 bases, with 18 bases between the two germline ends. The CDR3 runs to 16 residues. CDR3 region: CSVDALSSGNNQPQHF. The CDR3 DNA is TGCAGCGTTGATGCCCTATCGTCAGGGAACAATCAGCCCCAGCATTTT.

The rearrangement uses TRBV6-6 and TRBJ1-2, with 7 bases that match TRBD1. The length of the CDR3 is 15 residues. Per the germline V gene, CDR1 is MNHNY and CDR2 is SVGAGI (reference sequence). V lost 5 bases, J lost 2 bases, and 8 bases stayed unmatched. The CDR3 DNA follows: TGTGCCAGCAGTCACCTTCCGGGACAGAACTATGGCTACACCTTC. Translating gives CASSHLPGQNYGYTF.